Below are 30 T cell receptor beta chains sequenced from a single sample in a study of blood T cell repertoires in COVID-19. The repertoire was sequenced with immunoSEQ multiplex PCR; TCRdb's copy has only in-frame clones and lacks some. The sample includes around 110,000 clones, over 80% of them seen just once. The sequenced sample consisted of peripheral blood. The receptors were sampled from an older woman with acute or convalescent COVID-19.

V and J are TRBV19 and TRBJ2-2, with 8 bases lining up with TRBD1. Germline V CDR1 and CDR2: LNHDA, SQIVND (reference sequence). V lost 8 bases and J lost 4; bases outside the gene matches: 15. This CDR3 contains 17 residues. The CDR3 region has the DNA TGTGCCAGTGCCCCGACAGGGGTAGGTACGACCACCGGGGAGCTGTTTTTT. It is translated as CASAPTGVGTTTGELFF.

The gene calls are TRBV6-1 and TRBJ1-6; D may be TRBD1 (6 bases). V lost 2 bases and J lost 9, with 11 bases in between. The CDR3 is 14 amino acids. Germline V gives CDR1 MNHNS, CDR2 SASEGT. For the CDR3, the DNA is TGTGCCAGCAGTGAAAGGGGGTATGGTTCACCCCTCCACTTT. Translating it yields CASSERGYGSPLHF.

In DNA, the CDR3 is TGTGCCAGCAGCGTCCGGACAGGGGAGGGAACAGATACGCAGTATTTT. Translated, it gives CASSVRTGEGTDTQYF. This chain connects TRBV9 to TRBJ2-3, with 9 bases matching TRBD1. Germline CDR1 and CDR2: SGDLS and YYNGEE. Losses at the gene ends were 2 bases for V and 3 bases for J; bases not matched to a gene: 7. CDR3 length: 16 amino acids.

The CDR3: CASSAIQGVRSEAFF. The CDR3 DNA follows: TGTGCCAGCAGCGCCATACAGGGGGTTAGGTCTGAAGCTTTCTTT. The chain carries TRBV25-1 and TRBJ1-1; 8 nucleotides align to TRBD1. With 6 bases clipped from V and 6 bases from J, the junction kept 12 bases outside the gene matches. The CDR3 sequence is 15 residues long. From germline, CDR1 is MGHDK and CDR2 SYGVNS.

The CDR3, as DNA: TGTGCCAGCAGCCAGGTCCCTGACAACTCTGGAAACACCATATATTTT. Protein: CASSQVPDNSGNTIYF. The gene calls are TRBV4-2 and TRBJ1-3; D call uncertain. Germline CDR1 is LGHNA and CDR2 is YNFKEQ. The CDR3 consists of 16 residues. V was clipped by 3 bases and J by 0 bases, with 12 bases between them.

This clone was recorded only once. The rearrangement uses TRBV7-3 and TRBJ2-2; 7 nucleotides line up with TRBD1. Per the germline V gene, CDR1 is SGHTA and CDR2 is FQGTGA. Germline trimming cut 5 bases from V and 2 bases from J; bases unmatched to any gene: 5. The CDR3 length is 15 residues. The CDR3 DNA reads TGTGCCAGCAGCAGCAGGGGGACCAACACCGGGGAGCTGTTTTTT. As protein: CASSSRGTNTGELFF.

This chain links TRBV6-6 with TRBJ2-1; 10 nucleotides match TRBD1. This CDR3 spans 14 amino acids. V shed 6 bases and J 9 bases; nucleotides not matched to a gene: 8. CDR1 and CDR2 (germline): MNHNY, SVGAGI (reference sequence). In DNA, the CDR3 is TGTGCCAGCAGCGGACAGGGGGTGGGGATTGAGCAGTTCTTC. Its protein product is CASSGQGVGIEQFF.

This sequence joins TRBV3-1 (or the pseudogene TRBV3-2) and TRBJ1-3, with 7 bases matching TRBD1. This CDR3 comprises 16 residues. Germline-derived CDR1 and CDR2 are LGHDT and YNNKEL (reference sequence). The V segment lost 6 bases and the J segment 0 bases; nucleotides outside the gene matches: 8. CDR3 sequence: CASSRPGQLSGNTIYF. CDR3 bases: TGTGCCAGCAGTCGTCCGGGACAGCTCTCTGGAAACACCATATATTTT.

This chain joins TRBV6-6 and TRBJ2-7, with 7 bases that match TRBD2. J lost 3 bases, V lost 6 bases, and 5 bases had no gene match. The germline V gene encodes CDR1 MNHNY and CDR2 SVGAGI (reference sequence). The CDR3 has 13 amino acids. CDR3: CASSLTSFYEQYF. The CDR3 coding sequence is TGTGCCAGCAGCCTGACTAGCTTCTACGAGCAGTACTTC.

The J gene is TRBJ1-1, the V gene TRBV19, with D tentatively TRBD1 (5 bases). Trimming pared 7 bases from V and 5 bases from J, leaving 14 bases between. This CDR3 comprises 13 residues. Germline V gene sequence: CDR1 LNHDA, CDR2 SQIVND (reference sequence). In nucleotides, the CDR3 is TGTGCCAGTACCAGGAGGGGAGGGACTGAAGCTTTCTTT. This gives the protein CASTRRGGTEAFF.

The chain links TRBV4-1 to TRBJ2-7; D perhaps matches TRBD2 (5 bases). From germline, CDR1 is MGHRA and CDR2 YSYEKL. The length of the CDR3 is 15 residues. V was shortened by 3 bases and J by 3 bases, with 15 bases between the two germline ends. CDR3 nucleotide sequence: TGCGCCAGCAGCCAGGGTGCCGGGGAGATCTACGAGCAGTACTTC. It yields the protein CASSQGAGEIYEQYF.

CDR3 amino acids: CASSYSLEKAYEQYF. The CDR3 DNA follows: TGTGCCAGCAGTTACTCCCTAGAGAAGGCCTACGAGCAGTACTTC. This chain joins TRBV6-6 and TRBJ2-7; no firm D call. Trimming cost V 0 bases and J 2 bases, with 11 bases left between them. The CDR3 sequence is 15 residues long. The germline V gene has CDR1 MNHNY and CDR2 SVGAGI (reference sequence).

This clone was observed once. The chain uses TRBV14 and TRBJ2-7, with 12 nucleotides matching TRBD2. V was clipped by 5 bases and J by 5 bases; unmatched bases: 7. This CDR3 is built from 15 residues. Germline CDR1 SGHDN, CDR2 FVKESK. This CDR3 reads CASSSTSGSRHEQYF. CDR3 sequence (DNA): TGTGCCAGCAGCTCGACTAGCGGGAGTAGACACGAGCAGTACTTC.

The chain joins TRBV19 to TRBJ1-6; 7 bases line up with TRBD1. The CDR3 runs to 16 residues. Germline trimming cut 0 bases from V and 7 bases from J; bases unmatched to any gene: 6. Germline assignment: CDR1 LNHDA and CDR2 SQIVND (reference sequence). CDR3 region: CASSIETGYGNSPLHF. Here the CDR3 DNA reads TGTGCCAGTAGTATAGAGACAGGGTATGGGAATTCACCCCTCCACTTT.

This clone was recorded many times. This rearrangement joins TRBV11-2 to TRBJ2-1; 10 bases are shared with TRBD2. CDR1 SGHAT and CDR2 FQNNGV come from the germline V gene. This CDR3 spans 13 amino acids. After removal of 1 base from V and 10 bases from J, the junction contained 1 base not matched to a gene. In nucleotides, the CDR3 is TGTGCCAGCAGCTTAGGTAGCGGGGGGGAGCAGTTCTTC. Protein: CASSLGSGGEQFF.

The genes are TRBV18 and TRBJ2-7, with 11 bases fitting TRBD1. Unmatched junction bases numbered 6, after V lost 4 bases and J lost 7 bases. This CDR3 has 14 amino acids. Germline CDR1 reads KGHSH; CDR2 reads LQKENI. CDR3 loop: CASSLGQGALEQYF. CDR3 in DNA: TGTGCCAGCTCACTAGGACAGGGGGCTTTGGAGCAGTACTTC.

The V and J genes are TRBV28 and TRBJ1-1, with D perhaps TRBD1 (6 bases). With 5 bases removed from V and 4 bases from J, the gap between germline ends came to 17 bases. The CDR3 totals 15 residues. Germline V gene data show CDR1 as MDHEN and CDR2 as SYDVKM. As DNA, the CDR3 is TGTGCCAGCAGTCCCCAGCAGGGGTTGGGCACTGAAGCTTTCTTT. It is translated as CASSPQQGLGTEAFF. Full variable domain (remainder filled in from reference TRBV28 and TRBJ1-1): DVKVTQSSRYLVKRTGEKVFLECVQDMDHENMFWYRQDPGLGLRLIYFSYDVKMKEKGDIPEGYSVSREKKERFSLILESASTNQTSMYLCASSPQQGLGTEAFFGQGTRLTVV.

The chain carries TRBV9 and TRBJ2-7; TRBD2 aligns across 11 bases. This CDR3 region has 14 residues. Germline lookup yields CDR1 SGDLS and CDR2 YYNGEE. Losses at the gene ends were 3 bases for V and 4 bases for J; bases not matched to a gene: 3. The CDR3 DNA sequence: TGTGCCAGCAGCGGTAGCGGGGGGGTGTACGAGCAGTACTTC. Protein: CASSGSGGVYEQYF. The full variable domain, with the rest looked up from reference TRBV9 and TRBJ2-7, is DSGVTQTPKHLITATGQRVTLRCSPRSGDLSVYWYQQSLDQGLQFLIQYYNGEERAKGNILERFSAQQFPDLHSELNLSSLELGDSALYFCASSGSGGVYEQYFGPGTRLTVT.

The CDR3 sequence is CASSPRWNTEAFF. CDR3 DNA: TGTGCCAGCAGCCCCAGATGGAACACTGAAGCTTTCTTT. V is TRBV4-2 and J is TRBJ1-1, with D unclear. Deletions cut 4 bases from V and 1 base from J, with 7 bases between. Germline CDR1 reads LGHNA; CDR2 reads YNFKEQ. The CDR3 loop spans 13 amino acids.

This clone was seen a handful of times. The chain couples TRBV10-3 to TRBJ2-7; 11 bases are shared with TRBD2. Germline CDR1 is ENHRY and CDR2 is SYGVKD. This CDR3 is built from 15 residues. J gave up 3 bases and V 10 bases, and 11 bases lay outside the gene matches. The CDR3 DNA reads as TGTGCCACCGGGACTAGCGGAAGTGGAGGCTACGAGCAGTACTTC. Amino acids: CATGTSGSGGYEQYF.

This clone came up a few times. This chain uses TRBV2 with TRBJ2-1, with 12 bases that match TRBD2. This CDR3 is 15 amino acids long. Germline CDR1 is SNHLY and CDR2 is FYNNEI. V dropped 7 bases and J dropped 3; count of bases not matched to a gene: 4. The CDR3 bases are TGTGCCAGCACTTCGACTAGCGGGGGCTACAATGAGCAGTTCTTC. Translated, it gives CASTSTSGGYNEQFF.

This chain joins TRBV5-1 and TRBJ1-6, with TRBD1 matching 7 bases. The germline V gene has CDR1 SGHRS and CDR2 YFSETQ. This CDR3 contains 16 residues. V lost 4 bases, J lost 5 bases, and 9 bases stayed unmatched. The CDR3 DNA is TGCGCCAGCAGCACCCGGGACAGCCATGATAATTCACCCCTCCACTTT. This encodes CASSTRDSHDNSPLHF. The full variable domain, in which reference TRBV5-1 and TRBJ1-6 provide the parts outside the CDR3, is KAGVTQTPRYLIKTRGQQVTLSCSPISGHRSVSWYQQTPGQGLQFLFEYFSETQRNKGNFPGRFSGRQFSNSRSEMNVSTLELGDSALYLCASSTRDSHDNSPLHFGNGTRLTVT.

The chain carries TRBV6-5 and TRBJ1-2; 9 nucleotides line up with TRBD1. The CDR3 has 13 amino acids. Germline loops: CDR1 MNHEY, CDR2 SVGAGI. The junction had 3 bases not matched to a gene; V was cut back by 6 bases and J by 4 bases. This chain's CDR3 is CASRGQGVYGYTF. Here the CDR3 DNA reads TGTGCCAGCAGGGGACAGGGCGTCTATGGCTACACCTTC.

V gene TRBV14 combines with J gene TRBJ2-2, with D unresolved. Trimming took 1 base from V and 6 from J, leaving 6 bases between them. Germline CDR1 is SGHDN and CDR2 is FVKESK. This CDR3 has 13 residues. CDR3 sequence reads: CASSQVLAGELFF. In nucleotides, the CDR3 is TGTGCCAGCAGCCAAGTCCTAGCCGGGGAGCTGTTTTTT.

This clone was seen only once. The CDR3 coding sequence is TGTGCCAGTAGTACCCAGGGGATACCCCAAGAGACCCAGTACTTC. Protein: CASSTQGIPQETQYF. The chain combines TRBV19 with TRBJ2-5; weak D call: TRBD1 (6 bases). The CDR3 runs 15 residues. Germline CDR1 is LNHDA and CDR2 is SQIVND (reference sequence). Trimming cost V 4 bases and J 1 base, with 13 bases left between them.

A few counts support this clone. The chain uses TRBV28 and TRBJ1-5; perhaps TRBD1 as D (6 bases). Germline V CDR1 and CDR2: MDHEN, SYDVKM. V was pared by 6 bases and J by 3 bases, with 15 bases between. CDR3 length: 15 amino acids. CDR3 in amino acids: CASRPKGVDNQPQHF. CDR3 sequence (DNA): TGTGCCAGCAGGCCCAAGGGGGTCGACAATCAGCCCCAGCATTTT.

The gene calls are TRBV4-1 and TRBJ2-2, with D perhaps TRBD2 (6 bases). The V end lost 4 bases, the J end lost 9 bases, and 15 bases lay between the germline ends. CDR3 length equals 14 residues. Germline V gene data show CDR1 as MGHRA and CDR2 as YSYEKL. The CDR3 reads CASSLPGGVRELFF. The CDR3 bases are TGCGCCAGCAGCCTTCCAGGAGGGGTGAGGGAGCTGTTTTTT.

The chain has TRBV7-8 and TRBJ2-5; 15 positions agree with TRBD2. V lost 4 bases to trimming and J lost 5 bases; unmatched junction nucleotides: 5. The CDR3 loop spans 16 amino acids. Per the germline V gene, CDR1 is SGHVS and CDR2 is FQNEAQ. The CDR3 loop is CASSSGTSGRPETQYF. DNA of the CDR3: TGTGCCAGCAGCTCGGGGACTAGCGGGAGGCCGGAGACCCAGTACTTC.

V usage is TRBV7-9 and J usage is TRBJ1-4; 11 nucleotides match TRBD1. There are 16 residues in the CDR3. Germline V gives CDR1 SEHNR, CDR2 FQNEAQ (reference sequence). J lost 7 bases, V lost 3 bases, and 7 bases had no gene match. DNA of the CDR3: TGTGCCAGCAGCTTCGGCTCCGGGACAGGGGGTGAAAAACTGTTTTTT. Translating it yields CASSFGSGTGGEKLFF.

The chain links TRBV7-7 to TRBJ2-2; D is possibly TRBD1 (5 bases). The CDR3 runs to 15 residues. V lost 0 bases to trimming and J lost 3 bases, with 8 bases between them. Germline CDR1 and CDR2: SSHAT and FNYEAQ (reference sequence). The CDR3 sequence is CASSLAGPDTGELFF. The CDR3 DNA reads TGTGCCAGCAGCTTAGCGGGGCCGGACACCGGGGAGCTGTTTTTT.